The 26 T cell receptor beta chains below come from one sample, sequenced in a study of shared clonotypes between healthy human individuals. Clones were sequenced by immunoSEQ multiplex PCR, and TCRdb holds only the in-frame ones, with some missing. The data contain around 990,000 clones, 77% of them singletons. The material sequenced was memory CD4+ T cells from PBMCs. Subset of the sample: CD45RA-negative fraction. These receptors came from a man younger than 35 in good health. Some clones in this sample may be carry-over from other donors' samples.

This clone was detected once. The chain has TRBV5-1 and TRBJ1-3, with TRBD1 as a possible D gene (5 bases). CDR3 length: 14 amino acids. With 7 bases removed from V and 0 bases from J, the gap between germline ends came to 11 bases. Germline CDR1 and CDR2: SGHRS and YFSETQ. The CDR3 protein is CASRQGSSGNTIYF. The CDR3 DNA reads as TGCGCCAGCCGCCAGGGTAGCTCTGGAAACACCATATATTTT. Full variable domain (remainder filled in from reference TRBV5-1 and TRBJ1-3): KAGVTQTPRYLIKTRGQQVTLSCSPISGHRSVSWYQQTPGQGLQFLFEYFSETQRNKGNFPGRFSGRQFSNSRSEMNVSTLELGDSALYLCASRQGSSGNTIYFGEGSWLTVV.

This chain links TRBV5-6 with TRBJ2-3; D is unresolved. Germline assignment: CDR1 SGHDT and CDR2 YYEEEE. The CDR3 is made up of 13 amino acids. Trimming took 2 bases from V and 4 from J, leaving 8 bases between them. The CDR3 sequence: CASSFLAADTQYF. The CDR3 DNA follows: TGTGCCAGCAGCTTTCTCGCGGCAGATACGCAGTATTTT.

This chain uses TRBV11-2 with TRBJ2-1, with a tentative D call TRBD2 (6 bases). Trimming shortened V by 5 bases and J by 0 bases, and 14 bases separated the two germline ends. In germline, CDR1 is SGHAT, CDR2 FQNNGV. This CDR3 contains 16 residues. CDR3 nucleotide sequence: TGTGCCAGCAGCCTAGTCGGGAGTCTCTCCTACAATGAGCAGTTCTTC. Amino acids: CASSLVGSLSYNEQFF. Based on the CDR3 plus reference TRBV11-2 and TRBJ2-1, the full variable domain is EAGVAQSPRYKIIEKRQSVAFWCNPISGHATLYWYQQILGQGPKLLIQFQNNGVVDDSQLPKDRFSAERLKGVDSTLKIQPAKLEDSAVYLCASSLVGSLSYNEQFFGPGTRLTVL.

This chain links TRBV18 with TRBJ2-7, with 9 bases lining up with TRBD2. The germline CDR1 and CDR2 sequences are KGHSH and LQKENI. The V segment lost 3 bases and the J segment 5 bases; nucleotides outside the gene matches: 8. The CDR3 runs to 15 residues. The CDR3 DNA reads TGTGCCAGCTCACCCTCCATAGCGGGAGACCACGAGCAGTACTTC. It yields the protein CASSPSIAGDHEQYF.

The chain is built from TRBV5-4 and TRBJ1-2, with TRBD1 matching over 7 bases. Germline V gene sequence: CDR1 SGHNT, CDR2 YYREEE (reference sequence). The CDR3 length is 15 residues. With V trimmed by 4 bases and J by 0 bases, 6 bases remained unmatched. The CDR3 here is CASSGTGDTNYGYTF. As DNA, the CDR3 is TGTGCCAGCAGCGGAACAGGGGACACTAACTATGGCTACACCTTC.

Written as DNA, the CDR3 is TGCGCCAGCAGCTATTCGTCTGACGGGAGGAGAGAGACCCAGTACTTC. This translates into CASSYSSDGRRETQYF. The chain employs TRBV5-1 and TRBJ2-5, with 7 nucleotides matching TRBD2. The junction had 12 bases not matched to a gene; V was cut back by 3 bases and J by 4 bases. Germline assignment: CDR1 SGHRS and CDR2 YFSETQ. The CDR3 consists of 16 residues.

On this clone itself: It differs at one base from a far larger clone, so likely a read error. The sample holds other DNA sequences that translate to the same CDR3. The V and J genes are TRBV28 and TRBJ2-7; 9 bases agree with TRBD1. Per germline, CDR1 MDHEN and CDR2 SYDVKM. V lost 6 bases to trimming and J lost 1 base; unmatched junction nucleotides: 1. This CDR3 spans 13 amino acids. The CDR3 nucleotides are TGTGCCAGCAGGGGACAGGGTTCCTACGAGCAGTACTTC. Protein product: CASRGQGSYEQYF.

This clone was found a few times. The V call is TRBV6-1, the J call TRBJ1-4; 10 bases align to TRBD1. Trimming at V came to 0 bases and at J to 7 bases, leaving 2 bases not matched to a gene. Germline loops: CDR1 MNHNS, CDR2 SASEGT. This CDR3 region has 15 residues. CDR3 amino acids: CASSEATGGGEKLFF. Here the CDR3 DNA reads TGTGCCAGCAGTGAAGCGACAGGGGGCGGTGAAAAACTGTTTTTT.

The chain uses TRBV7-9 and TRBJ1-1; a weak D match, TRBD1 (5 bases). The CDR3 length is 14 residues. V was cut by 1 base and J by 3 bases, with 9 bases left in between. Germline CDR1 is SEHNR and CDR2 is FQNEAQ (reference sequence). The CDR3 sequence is CASSLGGTDTEAFF. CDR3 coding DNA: TGTGCCAGCAGCTTAGGGGGGACCGACACTGAAGCTTTCTTT. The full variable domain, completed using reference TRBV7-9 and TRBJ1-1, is DTGVSQNPRHKITKRGQNVTFRCDPISEHNRLYWYRQTLGQGPEFLTYFQNEAQLEKSRLLSDRFSAERPKGSFSTLEIQRTEQGDSAMYLCASSLGGTDTEAFFGQGTRLTVV.

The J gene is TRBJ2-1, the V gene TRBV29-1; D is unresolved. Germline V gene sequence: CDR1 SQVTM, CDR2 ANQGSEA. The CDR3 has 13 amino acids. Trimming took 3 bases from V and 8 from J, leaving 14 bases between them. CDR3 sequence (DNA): TGCAGCGTTGACTTGCAGGAGTTGGATGAGCAGTTCTTC. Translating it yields CSVDLQELDEQFF.

The CDR3 loop is CASRDPVNYGYTF. CDR3 DNA sequence: TGTGCCAGCAGGGACCCCGTTAACTATGGCTACACCTTC. This chain uses TRBV28 with TRBJ1-2; D is unresolved. The CDR3 is 13 amino acids. V lost 6 bases, J lost 1 base, and 9 bases lay in between. Per germline, CDR1 MDHEN and CDR2 SYDVKM.

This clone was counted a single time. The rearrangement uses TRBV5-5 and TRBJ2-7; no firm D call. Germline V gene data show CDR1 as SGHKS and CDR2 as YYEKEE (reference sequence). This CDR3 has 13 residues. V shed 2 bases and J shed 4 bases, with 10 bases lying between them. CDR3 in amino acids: CASSFLGRYEQYF. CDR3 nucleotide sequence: TGTGCCAGCAGCTTTTTAGGCCGATACGAGCAGTACTTC. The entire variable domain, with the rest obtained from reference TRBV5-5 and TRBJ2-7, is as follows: DAGVTQSPTHLIKTRGQQVTLRCSPISGHKSVSWYQQVLGQGPQFIFQYYEKEERGRGNFPDRFSARQFPNYSSELNVNALLLGDSALYLCASSFLGRYEQYFGPGTRLTVT.

The CDR3 loop is CASSRDRGQEQYF. The CDR3 coding sequence is TGTGCCAGCAGCCGGGACAGGGGTCAGGAGCAGTACTTC. The V and J genes are TRBV5-4 and TRBJ2-7, with 10 bases matching TRBD1. Germline V gene lookup returns CDR1 SGHNT and CDR2 YYREEE (reference sequence). The CDR3 is 13 residues long. J lost 7 bases, V lost 4 bases, and 5 bases had no gene match.

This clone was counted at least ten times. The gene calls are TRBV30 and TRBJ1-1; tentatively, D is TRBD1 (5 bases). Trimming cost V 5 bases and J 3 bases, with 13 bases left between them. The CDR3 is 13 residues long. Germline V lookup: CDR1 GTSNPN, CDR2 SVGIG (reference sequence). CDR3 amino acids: CAWGNSGYTEAFF. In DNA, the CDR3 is TGTGCCTGGGGAAACTCAGGGTACACTGAAGCTTTCTTT.

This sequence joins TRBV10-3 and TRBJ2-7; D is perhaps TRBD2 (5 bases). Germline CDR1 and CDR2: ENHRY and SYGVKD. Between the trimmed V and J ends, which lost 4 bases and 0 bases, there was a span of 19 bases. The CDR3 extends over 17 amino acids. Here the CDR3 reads CAISAPGGAARSYEQYF. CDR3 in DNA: TGTGCCATCAGTGCCCCCGGTGGAGCGGCCCGCTCCTACGAGCAGTACTTC.

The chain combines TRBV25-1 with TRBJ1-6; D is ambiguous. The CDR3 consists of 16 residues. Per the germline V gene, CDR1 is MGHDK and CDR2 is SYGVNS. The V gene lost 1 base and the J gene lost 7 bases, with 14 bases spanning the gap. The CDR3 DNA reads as TGTGCCAGCAGTGAATTTGGCTCATTGTTGAATTCACCCCTCCACTTT. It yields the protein CASSEFGSLLNSPLHF.

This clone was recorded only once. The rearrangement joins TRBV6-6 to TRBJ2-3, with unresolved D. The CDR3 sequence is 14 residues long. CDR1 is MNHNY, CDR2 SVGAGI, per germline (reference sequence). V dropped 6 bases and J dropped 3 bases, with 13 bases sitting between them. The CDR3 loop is CASRDVGQTDTQYF. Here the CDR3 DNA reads TGTGCCAGCAGGGACGTGGGTCAGACAGATACGCAGTATTTT.

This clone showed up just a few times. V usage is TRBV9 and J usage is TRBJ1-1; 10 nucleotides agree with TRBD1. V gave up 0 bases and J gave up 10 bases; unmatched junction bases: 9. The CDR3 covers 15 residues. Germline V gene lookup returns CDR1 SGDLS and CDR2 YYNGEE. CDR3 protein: CASSVGLRGQGIAFF. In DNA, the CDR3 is TGTGCCAGCAGCGTAGGTTTGAGGGGACAGGGGATAGCTTTCTTT. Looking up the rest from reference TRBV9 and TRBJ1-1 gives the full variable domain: DSGVTQTPKHLITATGQRVTLRCSPRSGDLSVYWYQQSLDQGLQFLIQYYNGEERAKGNILERFSAQQFPDLHSELNLSSLELGDSALYFCASSVGLRGQGIAFFGQGTRLTVV.

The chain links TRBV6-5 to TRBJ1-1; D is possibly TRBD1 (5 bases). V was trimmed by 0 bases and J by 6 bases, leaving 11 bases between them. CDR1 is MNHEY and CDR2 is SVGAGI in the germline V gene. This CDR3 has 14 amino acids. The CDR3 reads CASSYSTGGSEAFF. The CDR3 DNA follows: TGTGCCAGCAGTTACTCGACTGGGGGGTCTGAAGCTTTCTTT.

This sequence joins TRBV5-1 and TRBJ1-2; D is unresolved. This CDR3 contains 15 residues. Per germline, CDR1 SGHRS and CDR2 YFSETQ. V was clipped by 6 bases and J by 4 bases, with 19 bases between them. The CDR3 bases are TGCGCCAGCACCCTGAGTGTCGCCGACGGCTATGGCTACACCTTC. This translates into CASTLSVADGYGYTF.

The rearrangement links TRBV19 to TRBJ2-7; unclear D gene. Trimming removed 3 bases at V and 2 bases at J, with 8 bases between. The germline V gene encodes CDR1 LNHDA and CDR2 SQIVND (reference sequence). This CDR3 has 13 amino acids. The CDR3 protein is CASSMRRAYEQYF. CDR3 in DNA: TGTGCCAGTAGTATGCGACGCGCCTACGAGCAGTACTTC.

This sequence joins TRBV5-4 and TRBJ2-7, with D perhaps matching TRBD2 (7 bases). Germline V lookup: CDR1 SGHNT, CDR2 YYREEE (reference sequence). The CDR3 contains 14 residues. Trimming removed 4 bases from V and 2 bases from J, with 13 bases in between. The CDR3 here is CASSPGGGAYEQYF. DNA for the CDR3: TGTGCCAGCAGCCCGGGGGGCGGAGCCTACGAGCAGTACTTC.

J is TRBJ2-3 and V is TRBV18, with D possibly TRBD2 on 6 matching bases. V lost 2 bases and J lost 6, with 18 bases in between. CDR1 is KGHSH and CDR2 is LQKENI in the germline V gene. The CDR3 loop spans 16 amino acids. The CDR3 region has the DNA TGTGCCAGCTCACCAAATGTCGCGGGATTGGGGGATACGCAGTATTTT. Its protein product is CASSPNVAGLGDTQYF.

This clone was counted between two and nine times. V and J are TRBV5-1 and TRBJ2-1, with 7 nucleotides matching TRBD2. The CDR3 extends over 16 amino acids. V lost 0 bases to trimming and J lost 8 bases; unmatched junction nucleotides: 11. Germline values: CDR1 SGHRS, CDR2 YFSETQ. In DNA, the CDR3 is TGCGCCAGCAGCTTGGCGCGAGGGAGGGTACGCGATGAGCAGTTCTTC. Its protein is CASSLARGRVRDEQFF.

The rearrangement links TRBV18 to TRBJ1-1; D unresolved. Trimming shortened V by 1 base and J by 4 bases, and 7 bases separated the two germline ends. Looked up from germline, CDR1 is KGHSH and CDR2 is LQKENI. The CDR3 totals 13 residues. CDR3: CASSPLGPTEAFF. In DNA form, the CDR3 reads TGTGCCAGCTCACCACTTGGACCCACTGAAGCTTTCTTT.

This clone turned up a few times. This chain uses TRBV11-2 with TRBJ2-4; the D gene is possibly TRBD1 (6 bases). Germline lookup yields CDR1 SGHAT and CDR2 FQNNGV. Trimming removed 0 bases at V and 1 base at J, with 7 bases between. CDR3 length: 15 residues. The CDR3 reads CASSLERGAKNIQYF. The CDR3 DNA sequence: TGTGCCAGCAGCTTAGAGAGGGGGGCCAAAAACATTCAGTACTTC.